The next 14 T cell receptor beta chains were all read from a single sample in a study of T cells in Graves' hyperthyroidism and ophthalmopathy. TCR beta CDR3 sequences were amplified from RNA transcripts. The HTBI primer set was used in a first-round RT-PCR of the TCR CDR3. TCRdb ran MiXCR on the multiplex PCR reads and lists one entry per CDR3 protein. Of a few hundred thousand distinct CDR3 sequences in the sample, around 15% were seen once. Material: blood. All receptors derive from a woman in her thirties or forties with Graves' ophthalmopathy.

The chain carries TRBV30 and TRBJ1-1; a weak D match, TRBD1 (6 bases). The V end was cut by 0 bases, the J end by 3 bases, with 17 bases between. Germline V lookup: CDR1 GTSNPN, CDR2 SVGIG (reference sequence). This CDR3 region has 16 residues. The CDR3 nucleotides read TGTGCCTGGAGTGTATTCGGACAGACACCGGACACTGAAGCTTTCTTT. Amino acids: CAWSVFGQTPDTEAFF.

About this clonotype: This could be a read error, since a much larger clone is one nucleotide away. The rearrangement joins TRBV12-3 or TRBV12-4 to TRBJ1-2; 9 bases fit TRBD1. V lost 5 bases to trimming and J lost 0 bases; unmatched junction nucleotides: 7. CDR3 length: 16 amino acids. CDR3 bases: TGTGCCAGCAGTCCACTACGGACAGGGGCTAACTATGGCTACACCTTC. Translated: CASSPLRTGANYGYTF.

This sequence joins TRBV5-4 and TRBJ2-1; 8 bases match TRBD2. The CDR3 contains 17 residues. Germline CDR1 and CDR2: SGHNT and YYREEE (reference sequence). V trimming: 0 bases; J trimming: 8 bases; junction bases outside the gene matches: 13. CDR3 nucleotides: TGTGCCAGCAGCTTGGAAGGAAGGACTAGCAGCTTCGATGAGCAGTTCTTC. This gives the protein CASSLEGRTSSFDEQFF.

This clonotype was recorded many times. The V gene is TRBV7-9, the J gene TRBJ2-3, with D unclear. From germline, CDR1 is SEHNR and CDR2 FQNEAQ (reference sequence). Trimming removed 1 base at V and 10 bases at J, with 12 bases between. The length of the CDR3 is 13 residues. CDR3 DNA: TGTGCCAGCAGCTTAGAAACCGGGTGGGCGCAGTATTTT. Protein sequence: CASSLETGWAQYF.

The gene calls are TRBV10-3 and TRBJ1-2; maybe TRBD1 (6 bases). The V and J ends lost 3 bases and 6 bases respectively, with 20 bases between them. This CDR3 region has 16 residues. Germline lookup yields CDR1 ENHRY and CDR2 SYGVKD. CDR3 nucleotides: TGTGCCATCAGTGAAGTTTGGGGTAGGGGGACGGATGGCTACACCTTC. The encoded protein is CAISEVWGRGTDGYTF.

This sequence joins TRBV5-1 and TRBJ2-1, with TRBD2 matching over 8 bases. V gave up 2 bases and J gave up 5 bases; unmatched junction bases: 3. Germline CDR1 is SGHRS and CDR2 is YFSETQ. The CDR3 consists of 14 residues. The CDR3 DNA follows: TGCGCCAGCAGCTTTAGCGGGACTAACAATGAGCAGTTCTTC. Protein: CASSFSGTNNEQFF.

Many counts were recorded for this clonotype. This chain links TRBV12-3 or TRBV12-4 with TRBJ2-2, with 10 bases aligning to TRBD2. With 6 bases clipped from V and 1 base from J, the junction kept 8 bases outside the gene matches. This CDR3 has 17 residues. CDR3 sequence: CASSHPTSGKNTGELFF. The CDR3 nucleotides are TGTGCCAGCAGCCACCCAACTAGCGGGAAGAACACCGGGGAGCTGTTTTTT.

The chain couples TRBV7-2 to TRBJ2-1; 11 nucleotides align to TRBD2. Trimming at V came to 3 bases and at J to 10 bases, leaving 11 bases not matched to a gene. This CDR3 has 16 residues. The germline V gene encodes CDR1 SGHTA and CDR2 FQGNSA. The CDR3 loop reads CASSFLGTSGPREQFF. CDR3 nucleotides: TGTGCCAGCAGCTTCCTCGGGACTAGCGGCCCGAGGGAGCAGTTCTTC.

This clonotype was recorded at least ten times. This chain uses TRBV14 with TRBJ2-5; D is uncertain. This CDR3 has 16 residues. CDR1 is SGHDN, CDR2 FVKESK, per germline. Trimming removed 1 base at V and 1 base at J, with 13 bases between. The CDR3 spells CASSQGFRSRQETQYF. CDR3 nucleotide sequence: TGTGCCAGCAGCCAAGGGTTCCGATCCCGCCAAGAGACCCAGTACTTC.

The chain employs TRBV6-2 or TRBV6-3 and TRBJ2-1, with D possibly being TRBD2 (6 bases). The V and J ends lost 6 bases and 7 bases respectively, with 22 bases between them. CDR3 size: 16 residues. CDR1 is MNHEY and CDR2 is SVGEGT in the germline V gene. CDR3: CASSRESGYAFNEQFF. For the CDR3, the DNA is TGTGCCAGCAGCCGGGAGTCGGGTTACGCCTTTAATGAGCAGTTCTTC.

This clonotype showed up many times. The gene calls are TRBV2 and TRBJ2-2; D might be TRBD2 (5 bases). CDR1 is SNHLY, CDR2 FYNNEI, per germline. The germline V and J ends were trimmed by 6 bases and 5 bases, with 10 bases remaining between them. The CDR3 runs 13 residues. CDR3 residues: CASRRTRTGELFF. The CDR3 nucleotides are TGTGCCAGCAGACGAACTAGAACCGGGGAGCTGTTTTTT.

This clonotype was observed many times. CDR3 region: CASSQGTATNEKLFF. In DNA, the CDR3 is TGTGCCAGCAGCCAAGGGACAGCAACTAATGAAAAACTGTTTTTT. J is TRBJ1-4 and V is TRBV3-1; D possibly corresponds to TRBD1 (6 bases). Germline V CDR1 and CDR2: LGHDT, YNNKEL (reference sequence). Trimming removed 1 base from V and 0 bases from J, with 6 bases in between. This CDR3 spans 15 amino acids. Complete variable domain (other parts from reference TRBV3-1 and TRBJ1-4): DTAVSQTPKYLVTQMGNDKSIKCEQNLGHDTMYWYKQDSKKFLKIMFSYNNKELIINETVPNRFSPKSPDKAHLNLHINSLELGDSAVYFCASSQGTATNEKLFFGSGTQLSVL.

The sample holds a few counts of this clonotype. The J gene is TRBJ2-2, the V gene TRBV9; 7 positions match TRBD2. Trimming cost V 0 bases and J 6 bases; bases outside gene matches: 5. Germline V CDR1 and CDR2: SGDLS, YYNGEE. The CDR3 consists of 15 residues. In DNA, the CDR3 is TGTGCCAGCAGCGTAGGTGGAGGGAGGGCCGGGGAGCTGTTTTTT. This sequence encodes CASSVGGGRAGELFF.

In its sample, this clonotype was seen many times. CDR3 nucleotides: TGTGCCAGCAGCTCACTTGGCTACGAGCAGTACTTC. Its translation is CASSSLGYEQYF. V is TRBV11-2 and J is TRBJ2-7; D is ambiguous. Trimming stripped 4 bases from V and 3 bases from J, with 7 bases between. In germline, CDR1 is SGHAT, CDR2 FQNNGV. The length of the CDR3 is 12 residues.